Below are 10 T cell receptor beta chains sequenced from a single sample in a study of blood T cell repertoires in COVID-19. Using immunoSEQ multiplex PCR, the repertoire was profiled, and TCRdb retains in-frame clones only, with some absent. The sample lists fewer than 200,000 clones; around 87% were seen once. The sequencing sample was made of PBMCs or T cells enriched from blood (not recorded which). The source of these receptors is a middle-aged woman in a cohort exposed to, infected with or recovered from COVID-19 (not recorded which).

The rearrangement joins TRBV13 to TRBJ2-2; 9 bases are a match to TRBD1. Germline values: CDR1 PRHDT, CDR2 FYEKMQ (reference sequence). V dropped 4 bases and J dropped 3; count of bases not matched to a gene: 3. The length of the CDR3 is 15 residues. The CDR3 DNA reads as TGTGCCAGCAGCTACAGGGGGCAAGACACCGGGGAGCTGTTTTTT. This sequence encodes CASSYRGQDTGELFF. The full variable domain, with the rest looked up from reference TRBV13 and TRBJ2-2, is AAGVIQSPRHLIKEKRETATLKCYPIPRHDTVYWYQQGPGQDPQFLISFYEKMQSDKGSIPDRFSAQQFSDYHSELNMSSLELGDSALYFCASSYRGQDTGELFFGEGSRLTVL.

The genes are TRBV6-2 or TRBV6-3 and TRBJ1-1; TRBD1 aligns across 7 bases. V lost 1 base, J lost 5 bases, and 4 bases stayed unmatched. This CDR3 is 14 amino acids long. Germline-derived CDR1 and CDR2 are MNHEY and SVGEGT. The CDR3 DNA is TGTGCCAGCAGTTACTACCAGACAGGGACTGAAGCTTTCTTT. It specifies CASSYYQTGTEAFF.

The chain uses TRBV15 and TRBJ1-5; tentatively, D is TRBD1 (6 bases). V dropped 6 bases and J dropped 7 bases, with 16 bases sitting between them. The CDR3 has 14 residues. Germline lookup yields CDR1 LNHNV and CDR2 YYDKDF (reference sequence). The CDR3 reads CATRGAGFGQPQHF. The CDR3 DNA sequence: TGTGCCACCAGGGGGGCAGGATTCGGCCAGCCCCAGCATTTT. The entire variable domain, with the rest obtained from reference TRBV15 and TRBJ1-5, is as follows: DAMVIQNPRYQVTQFGKPVTLSCSQTLNHNVMYWYQQKSSQAPKLLFHYYDKDFNNEADTPDNFQSRRPNTSFCFLDIRSPGLGDTAMYLCATRGAGFGQPQHFGDGTRLSIL.

The DNA for the CDR3 is TGTGCCAGCAGTTTAAGAGGGGGTAACGGAGTCCACGAGCAGTACTTC. Its translation: CASSLRGGNGVHEQYF. The chain has TRBV27 and TRBJ2-7; TRBD1 is a possible D gene (6 bases). CDR3 length: 16 amino acids. Germline V gene data show CDR1 as MNHEY and CDR2 as SMNVEV (reference sequence). V was clipped by 2 bases and J by 5 bases, with 19 bases between them.

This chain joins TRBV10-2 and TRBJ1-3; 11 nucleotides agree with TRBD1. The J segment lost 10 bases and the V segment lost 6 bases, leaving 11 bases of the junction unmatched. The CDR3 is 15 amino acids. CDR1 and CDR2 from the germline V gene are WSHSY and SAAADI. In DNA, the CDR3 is TGCGCCAGCAGAGAGGGACAGGGGGTTAGGAGGACCATATATTTT. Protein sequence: CASREGQGVRRTIYF.

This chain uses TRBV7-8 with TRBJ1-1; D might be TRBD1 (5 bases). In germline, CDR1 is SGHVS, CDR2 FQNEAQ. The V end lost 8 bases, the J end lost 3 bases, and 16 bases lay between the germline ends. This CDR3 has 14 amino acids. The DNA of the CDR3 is TGTGCCAGCTACCGAAATACAGGTGACACTGAAGCTTTCTTT. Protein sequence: CASYRNTGDTEAFF.

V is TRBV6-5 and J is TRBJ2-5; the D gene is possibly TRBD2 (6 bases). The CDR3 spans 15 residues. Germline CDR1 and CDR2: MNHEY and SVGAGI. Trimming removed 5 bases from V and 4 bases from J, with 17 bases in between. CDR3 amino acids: CASSQGLGESETQYF. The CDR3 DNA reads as TGTGCCAGCAGTCAGGGACTTGGAGAGTCAGAGACCCAGTACTTC.

CDR3 nucleotides: TGTGCCAGCAGTCCAAGGGCAGGGGGTGAAGCTTTCTTT. Translation: CASSPRAGGEAFF. The chain links TRBV14 to TRBJ1-1; 7 bases align to TRBD1. After removal of 6 bases from V and 7 bases from J, the junction contained 8 bases not matched to a gene. Looked up from germline, CDR1 is SGHDN and CDR2 is FVKESK. This CDR3 is 13 amino acids long.

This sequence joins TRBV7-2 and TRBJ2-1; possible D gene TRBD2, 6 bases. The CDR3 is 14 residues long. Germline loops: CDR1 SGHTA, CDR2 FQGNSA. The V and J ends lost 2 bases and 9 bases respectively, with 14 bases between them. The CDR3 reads CASSLFIFGGEQFF. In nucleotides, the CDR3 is TGTGCCAGCAGCTTATTTATCTTCGGGGGTGAGCAGTTCTTC.

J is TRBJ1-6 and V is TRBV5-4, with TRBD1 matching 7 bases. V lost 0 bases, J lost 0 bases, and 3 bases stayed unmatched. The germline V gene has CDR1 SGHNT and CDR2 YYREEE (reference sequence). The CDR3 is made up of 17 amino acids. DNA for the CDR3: TGTGCCAGCAGCTTGGAGGGGGCCCCCTCCTATAATTCACCCCTCCACTTT. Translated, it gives CASSLEGAPSYNSPLHF.